The 13 T cell receptor beta chains presented below share a single source sample, sequenced in a study of blood T cell repertoires in COVID-19. The repertoire was sequenced with immunoSEQ multiplex PCR; TCRdb's copy has only in-frame clones and lacks some. Of nearly 110,000 clones in the sample, less than 90% were seen once. The specimen was peripheral blood. The receptors derive from a human donor in a cohort sampled during active COVID-19.

This sequence joins TRBV15 and TRBJ2-2, with TRBD2 as a possible D gene (6 bases). Germline V lookup: CDR1 LNHNV, CDR2 YYDKDF (reference sequence). The CDR3 is 17 residues long. The V end was cut by 1 base, the J end by 0 bases, with 12 bases between. Written as DNA, the CDR3 is TGTGCCACCAGCAGAGTGATGTGGGGGGCGAACACCGGGGAGCTGTTTTTT. Amino acids: CATSRVMWGANTGELFF.

The gene calls are TRBV30 and TRBJ1-1, with D tentatively TRBD1 (5 bases). The CDR3 loop spans 13 amino acids. CDR1 and CDR2 (germline): GTSNPN, SVGIG (reference sequence). V shed 1 base and J shed 1 base, with 7 bases lying between them. In DNA, the CDR3 is TGTGCCTGGAGTGGGCAGGGGAACACTGAAGCTTTCTTT. It codes for CAWSGQGNTEAFF.

The rearrangement links TRBV30 to TRBJ1-4, with TRBD1 matching 8 bases. The ends lost 3 bases at V and 2 bases at J; junction bases unmatched: 8. This CDR3 comprises 16 residues. Germline CDR1 is GTSNPN and CDR2 is SVGIG (reference sequence). The CDR3 bases are TGTGCCTGGAGCGGGGCCCCAGGGGGCACTAATGAAAAACTGTTTTTT. Translated, it gives CAWSGAPGGTNEKLFF.

This chain links TRBV27 with TRBJ2-1, with TRBD2 matching 10 bases. This CDR3 spans 15 amino acids. The J segment lost 8 bases and the V segment lost 2 bases, leaving 6 bases of the junction unmatched. Germline V gives CDR1 MNHEY, CDR2 SMNVEV (reference sequence). This CDR3 reads CASSLRPSGSDEQFF. Here the CDR3 DNA reads TGTGCCAGCAGTTTACGGCCTAGCGGGAGTGATGAGCAGTTCTTC.

This chain links TRBV10-3 with TRBJ1-1; D not resolved. The germline V gene encodes CDR1 ENHRY and CDR2 SYGVKD. V dropped 4 bases and J dropped 6 bases, with 6 bases sitting between them. This CDR3 region has 11 residues. As DNA, the CDR3 is TGTGCCATCAGTGGAACAGCTGAAGCTTTCTTT. Translation: CAISGTAEAFF.

The V gene is TRBV7-2, the J gene TRBJ1-6; D is possibly TRBD1 (6 bases). CDR1 SGHTA and CDR2 FQGNSA come from the germline V gene. V lost 3 bases, J lost 9 bases, and 18 bases lay in between. The CDR3 runs 16 residues. CDR3 residues: CASSLGGGGRGSPLHF. Here the CDR3 DNA reads TGTGCCAGCAGCTTGGGGGGCGGGGGGCGAGGTTCACCCCTCCACTTT.

This clone was detected only once. V and J are TRBV20-1 and TRBJ2-1; 10 positions agree with TRBD2. V was pared by 3 bases and J by 1 base, with 3 bases of the junction left unmatched. From germline, CDR1 is DFQATT and CDR2 SNEGSKA (reference sequence). This CDR3 has 15 amino acids. The CDR3 here is CSASTSGKSYNEQFF. CDR3 coding DNA: TGCAGTGCTAGTACTAGCGGGAAATCCTACAATGAGCAGTTCTTC.

This clone was detected once. This sequence joins TRBV3-1 (or the pseudogene TRBV3-2) and TRBJ1-3; tentatively, D is TRBD1 (5 bases). Germline V gene sequence: CDR1 LGHDT, CDR2 YNNKEL (reference sequence). The V end lost 4 bases, the J end lost 2 bases, and 15 bases lay between the germline ends. This CDR3 comprises 16 residues. The CDR3 DNA is TGTGCCAGCAGCCTCCCCGTCGGCAGGGCTGGAAACACCATATATTTT. This translates into CASSLPVGRAGNTIYF.

The V and J genes are TRBV20-1 and TRBJ1-2; tentatively, D is TRBD1 (5 bases). The CDR3 is 11 amino acids. Between the trimmed V and J ends, which lost 2 bases and 7 bases, there was a span of 8 bases. Germline assignment: CDR1 DFQATT and CDR2 SNEGSKA (reference sequence). CDR3 protein: CSARLQAGYTF. The CDR3 DNA reads TGCAGTGCTAGACTACAGGCTGGCTACACCTTC.

This chain uses TRBV6-5 with TRBJ1-5; 7 nucleotides agree with TRBD1. V gave up 6 bases and J gave up 2 bases; unmatched junction bases: 7. The CDR3 extends over 15 amino acids. Germline CDR1 is MNHEY and CDR2 is SVGAGI. In DNA form, the CDR3 reads TGTGCCAGCAGGCGGACAGGTCAACGCAATCAGCCCCAGCATTTT. Amino acid sequence: CASRRTGQRNQPQHF.

V is TRBV18 and J is TRBJ2-7, with a possible D match to TRBD1 (5 bases). The ends were cut back, 0 bases at V and 3 bases at J, with 9 bases in the middle. Germline V CDR1 and CDR2: KGHSH, LQKENI. The CDR3 contains 14 residues. This chain's CDR3 is CASSPPAGNYEQYF. CDR3 nucleotide sequence: TGTGCCAGCTCACCACCCGCAGGGAACTACGAGCAGTACTTC. Complete variable domain (other parts from reference TRBV18 and TRBJ2-7): NAGVMQNPRHLVRRRGQEARLRCSPMKGHSHVYWYRQLPEEGLKFMVYLQKENIIDESGMPKERFSAEFPKEGPSILRIQQVVRGDSAAYFCASSPPAGNYEQYFGPGTRLTVT.

The rearrangement uses TRBV19 and TRBJ2-2; perhaps TRBD1 as D (5 bases). The germline V gene encodes CDR1 LNHDA and CDR2 SQIVND (reference sequence). Trimming removed 3 bases from V and 2 bases from J, with 7 bases in between. The CDR3 length is 14 residues. In DNA, the CDR3 is TGTGCCAGTAGTATTCAGGGTAACACCGGGGAGCTGTTTTTT. As protein: CASSIQGNTGELFF.

The sample holds one count of this clone. The chain joins TRBV28 to TRBJ1-2; 7 nucleotides align to TRBD1. The V segment lost 5 bases and the J segment 4 bases; nucleotides outside the gene matches: 13. This CDR3 region has 16 residues. Germline values: CDR1 MDHEN, CDR2 SYDVKM. CDR3 amino acids: CASSTYSDRVFYGYTF. CDR3 coding DNA: TGTGCCAGCAGTACATACTCCGACAGGGTCTTCTATGGCTACACCTTC.